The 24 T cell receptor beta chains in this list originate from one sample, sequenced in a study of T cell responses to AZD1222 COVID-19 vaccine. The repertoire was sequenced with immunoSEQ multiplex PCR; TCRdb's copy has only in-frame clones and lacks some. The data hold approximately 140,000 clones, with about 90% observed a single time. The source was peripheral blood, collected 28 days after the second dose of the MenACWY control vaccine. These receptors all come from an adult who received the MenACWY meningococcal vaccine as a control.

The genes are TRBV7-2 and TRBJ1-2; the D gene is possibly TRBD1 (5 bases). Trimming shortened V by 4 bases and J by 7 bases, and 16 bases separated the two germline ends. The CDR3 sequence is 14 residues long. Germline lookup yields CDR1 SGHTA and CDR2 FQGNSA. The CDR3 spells CASSYDPQGAGYTF. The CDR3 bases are TGTGCCAGCAGCTACGACCCCCAGGGCGCTGGCTACACCTTC.

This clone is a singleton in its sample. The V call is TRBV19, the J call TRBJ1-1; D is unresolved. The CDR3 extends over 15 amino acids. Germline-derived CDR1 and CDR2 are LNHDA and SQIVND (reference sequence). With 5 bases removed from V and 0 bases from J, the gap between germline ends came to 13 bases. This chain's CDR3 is CASSARNKMNTEAFF. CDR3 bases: TGTGCCAGTAGTGCCCGGAACAAAATGAACACTGAAGCTTTCTTT.

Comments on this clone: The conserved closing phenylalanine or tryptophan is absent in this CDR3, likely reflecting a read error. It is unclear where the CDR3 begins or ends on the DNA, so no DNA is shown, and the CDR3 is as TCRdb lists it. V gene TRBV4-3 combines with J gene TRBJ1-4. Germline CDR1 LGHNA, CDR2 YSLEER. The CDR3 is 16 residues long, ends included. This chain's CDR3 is CASSQAGESGTHLSLG.

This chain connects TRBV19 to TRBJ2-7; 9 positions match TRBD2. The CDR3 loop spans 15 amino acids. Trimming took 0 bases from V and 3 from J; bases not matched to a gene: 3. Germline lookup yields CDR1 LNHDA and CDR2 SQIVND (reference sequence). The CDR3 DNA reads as TGTGCCAGTAGTATAGAAGGAGCGGGAGGCTACGAGCAGTACTTC. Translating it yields CASSIEGAGGYEQYF.

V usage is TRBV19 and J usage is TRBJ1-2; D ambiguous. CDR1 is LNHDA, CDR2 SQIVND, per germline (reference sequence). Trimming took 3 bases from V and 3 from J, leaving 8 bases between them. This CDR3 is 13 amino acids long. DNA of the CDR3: TGTGCCAGTAGTATTGCGGATTACTATGGCTACACCTTC. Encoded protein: CASSIADYYGYTF.

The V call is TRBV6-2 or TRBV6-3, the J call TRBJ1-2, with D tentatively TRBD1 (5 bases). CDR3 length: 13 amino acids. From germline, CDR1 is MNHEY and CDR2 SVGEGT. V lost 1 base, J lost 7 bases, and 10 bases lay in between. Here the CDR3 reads CASSYFTGSGYTF. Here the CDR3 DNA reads TGTGCCAGCAGTTACTTCACAGGCTCTGGCTACACCTTC.

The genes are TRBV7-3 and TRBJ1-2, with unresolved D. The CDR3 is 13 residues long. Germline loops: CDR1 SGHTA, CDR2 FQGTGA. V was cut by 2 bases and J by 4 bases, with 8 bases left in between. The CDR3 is CASSLGLGYGYTF. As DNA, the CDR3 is TGTGCCAGCAGCTTAGGATTAGGCTATGGCTACACCTTC.

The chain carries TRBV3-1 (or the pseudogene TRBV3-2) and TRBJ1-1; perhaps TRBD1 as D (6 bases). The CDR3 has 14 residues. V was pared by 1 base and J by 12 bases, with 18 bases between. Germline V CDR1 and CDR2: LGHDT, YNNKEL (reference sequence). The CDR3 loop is CASSQGGTRGESFF. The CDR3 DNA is TGTGCCAGCAGCCAAGGGGGGACAAGGGGGGAGTCTTTCTTT.

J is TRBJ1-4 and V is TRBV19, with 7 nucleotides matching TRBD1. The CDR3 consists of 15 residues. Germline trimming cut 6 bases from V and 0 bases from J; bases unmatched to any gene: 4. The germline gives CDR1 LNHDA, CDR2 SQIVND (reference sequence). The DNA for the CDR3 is TGTGCCAGTAGAACACAGGGGACAACTAATGAAAAACTGTTTTTT. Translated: CASRTQGTTNEKLFF. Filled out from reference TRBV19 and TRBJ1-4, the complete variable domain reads DGGITQSPKYLFRKEGQNVTLSCEQNLNHDAMYWYRQDPGQGLRLIYYSQIVNDFQKGDIAEGYSVSREKKESFPLTVTSAQKNPTAFYLCASRTQGTTNEKLFFGSGTQLSVL.

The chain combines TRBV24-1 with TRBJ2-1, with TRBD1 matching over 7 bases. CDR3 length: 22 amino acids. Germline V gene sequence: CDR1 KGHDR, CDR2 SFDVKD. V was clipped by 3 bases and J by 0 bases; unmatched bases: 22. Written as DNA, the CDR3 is TGTGCCACCAGTGATCCCTCGAGTGGGACAGCGCATCCGGGCAGCTCCTACAATGAGCAGTTCTTC. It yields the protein CATSDPSSGTAHPGSSYNEQFF.

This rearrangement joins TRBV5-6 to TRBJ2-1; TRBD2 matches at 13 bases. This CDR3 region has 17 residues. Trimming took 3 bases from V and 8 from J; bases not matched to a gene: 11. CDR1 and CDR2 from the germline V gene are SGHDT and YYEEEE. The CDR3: CASSSLAGGKNFYEQFF. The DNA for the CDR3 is TGTGCCAGCAGCTCACTAGCGGGAGGGAAAAACTTCTATGAGCAGTTCTTC.

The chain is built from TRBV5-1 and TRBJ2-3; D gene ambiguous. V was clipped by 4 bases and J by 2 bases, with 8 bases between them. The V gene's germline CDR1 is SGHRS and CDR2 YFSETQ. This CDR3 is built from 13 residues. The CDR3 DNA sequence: TGCGCCAGCAGCCCGCTTAACACAGATACGCAGTATTTT. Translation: CASSPLNTDTQYF.

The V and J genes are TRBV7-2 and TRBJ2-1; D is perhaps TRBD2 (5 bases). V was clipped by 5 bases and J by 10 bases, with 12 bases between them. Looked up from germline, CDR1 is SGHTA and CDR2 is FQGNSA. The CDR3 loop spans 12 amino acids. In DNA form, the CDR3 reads TGTGCCAGCAGCCCTAGGACGGGAGAGCAGTTCTTC. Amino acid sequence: CASSPRTGEQFF.

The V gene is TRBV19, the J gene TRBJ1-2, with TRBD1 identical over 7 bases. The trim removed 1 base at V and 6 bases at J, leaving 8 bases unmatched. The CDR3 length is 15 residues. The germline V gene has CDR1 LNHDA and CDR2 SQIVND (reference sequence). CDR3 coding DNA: TGTGCCAGTAGTATAGGAGGGGGCGAGGTCCATGGCTACACCTTC. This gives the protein CASSIGGGEVHGYTF.

Written as DNA, the CDR3 is TGTGCCAGTAGTATGTCCCAGAGCTCCTACAATGAGCAGTTCTTC. Translated, it gives CASSMSQSSYNEQFF. The chain employs TRBV19 and TRBJ2-1; D is ambiguous. Germline V lookup: CDR1 LNHDA, CDR2 SQIVND (reference sequence). The CDR3 spans 15 residues. V gave up 3 bases and J gave up 0 bases, with 9 bases separating them. Complete variable domain (other parts from reference TRBV19 and TRBJ2-1): DGGITQSPKYLFRKEGQNVTLSCEQNLNHDAMYWYRQDPGQGLRLIYYSQIVNDFQKGDIAEGYSVSREKKESFPLTVTSAQKNPTAFYLCASSMSQSSYNEQFFGPGTRLTVL.

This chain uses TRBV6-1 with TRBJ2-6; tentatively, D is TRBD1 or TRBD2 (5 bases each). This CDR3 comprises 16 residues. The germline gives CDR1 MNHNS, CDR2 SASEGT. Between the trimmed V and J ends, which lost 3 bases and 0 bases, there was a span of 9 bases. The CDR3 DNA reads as TGTGCCAGCAGTGACCAGGGAGTCTCTGGGGCCAACGTCCTGACTTTC. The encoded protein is CASSDQGVSGANVLTF.

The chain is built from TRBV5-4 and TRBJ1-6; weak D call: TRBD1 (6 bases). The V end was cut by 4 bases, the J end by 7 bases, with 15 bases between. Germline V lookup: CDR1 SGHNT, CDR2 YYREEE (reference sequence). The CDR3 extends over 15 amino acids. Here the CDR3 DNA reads TGTGCCAGCAGCCACACAGGGACGCGAAATTCACCCCTCCACTTT. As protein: CASSHTGTRNSPLHF.

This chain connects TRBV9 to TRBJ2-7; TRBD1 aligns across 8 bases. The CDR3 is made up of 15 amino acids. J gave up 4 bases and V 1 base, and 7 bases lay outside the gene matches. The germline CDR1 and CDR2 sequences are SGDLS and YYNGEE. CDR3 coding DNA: TGTGCCAGCAGCGTAAGTGGACAGGGAAGTTACGAGCAGTACTTC. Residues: CASSVSGQGSYEQYF. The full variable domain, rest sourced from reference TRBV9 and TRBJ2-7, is DSGVTQTPKHLITATGQRVTLRCSPRSGDLSVYWYQQSLDQGLQFLIQYYNGEERAKGNILERFSAQQFPDLHSELNLSSLELGDSALYFCASSVSGQGSYEQYFGPGTRLTVT.

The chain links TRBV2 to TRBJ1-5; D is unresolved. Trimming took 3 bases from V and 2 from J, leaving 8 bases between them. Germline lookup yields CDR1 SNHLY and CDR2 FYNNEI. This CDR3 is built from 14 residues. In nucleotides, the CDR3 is TGTGCCAGCAGTGAGTCACGCGGCAATCAGCCCCAGCATTTT. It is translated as CASSESRGNQPQHF.

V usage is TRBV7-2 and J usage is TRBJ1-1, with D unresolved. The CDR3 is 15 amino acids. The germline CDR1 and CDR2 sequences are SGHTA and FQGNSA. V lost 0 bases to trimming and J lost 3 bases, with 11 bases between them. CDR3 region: CASSLAPAGYTEAFF. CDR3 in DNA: TGTGCCAGCAGCTTAGCACCGGCAGGCTACACTGAAGCTTTCTTT.

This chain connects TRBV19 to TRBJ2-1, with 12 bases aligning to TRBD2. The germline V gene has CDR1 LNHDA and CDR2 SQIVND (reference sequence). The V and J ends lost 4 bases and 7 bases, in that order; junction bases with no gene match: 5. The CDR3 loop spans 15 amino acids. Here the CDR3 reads CASSKLAGGQNEQFF. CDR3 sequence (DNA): TGTGCCAGTAGTAAGCTAGCGGGGGGGCAAAATGAGCAGTTCTTC.

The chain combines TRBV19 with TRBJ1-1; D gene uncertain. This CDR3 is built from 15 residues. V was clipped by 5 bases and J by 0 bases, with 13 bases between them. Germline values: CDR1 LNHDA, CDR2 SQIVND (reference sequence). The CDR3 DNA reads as TGTGCCAGTAGTTCCCAGGCTCTACTGAACACTGAAGCTTTCTTT. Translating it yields CASSSQALLNTEAFF.

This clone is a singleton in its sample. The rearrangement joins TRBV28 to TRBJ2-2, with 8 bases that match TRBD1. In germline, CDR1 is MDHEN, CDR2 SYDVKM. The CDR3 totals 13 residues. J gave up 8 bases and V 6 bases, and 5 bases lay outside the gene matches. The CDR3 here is CASRADRVGELFF. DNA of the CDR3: TGTGCCAGCAGAGCGGACAGGGTTGGGGAGCTGTTTTTT. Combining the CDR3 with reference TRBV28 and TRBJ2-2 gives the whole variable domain DVKVTQSSRYLVKRTGEKVFLECVQDMDHENMFWYRQDPGLGLRLIYFSYDVKMKEKGDIPEGYSVSREKKERFSLILESASTNQTSMYLCASRADRVGELFFGEGSRLTVL.

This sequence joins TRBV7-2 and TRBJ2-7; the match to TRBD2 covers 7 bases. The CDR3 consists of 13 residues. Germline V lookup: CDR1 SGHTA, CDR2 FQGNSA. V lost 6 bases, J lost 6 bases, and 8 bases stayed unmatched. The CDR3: CASSYSGGGEQYF. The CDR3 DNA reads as TGTGCCAGCAGTTATTCGGGCGGGGGCGAGCAGTACTTC.